The 10 T cell receptor beta chains below were found in one sample sequenced in a study of PD-1 blockade in classical Hodgkin lymphoma. Regarding time point: cycle 4 day 1 (C4D1), after less than seven weeks of nivolumab. Every patient relapsed after autologous stem cell transplantation, and brentuximab vedotin exposure varied. After PBMCs were thawed, their CD8+ T cells were isolated by magnetic negative selection. The data were produced by immunoSEQ multiplex PCR, yet TCRdb's version contains in-frame clones alone and is incomplete. Of 8,000 to 8,500 clones in the sample, around 84% were seen once. The source was CD8+ T cells from blood, collected before the fourth cycle of nivolumab. Receptors were obtained from a human donor with classical Hodgkin lymphoma.

The genes are TRBV4-1 and TRBJ2-3; D gene ambiguous. Trimming shortened V by 1 base and J by 2 bases, and 13 bases separated the two germline ends. The germline V gene has CDR1 MGHRA and CDR2 YSYEKL. This CDR3 is 16 amino acids long. CDR3 sequence reads: CASSQVQATFTDTQYF. The CDR3 nucleotides are TGCGCCAGCAGCCAAGTGCAGGCCACGTTCACAGATACGCAGTATTTT.

The chain is built from TRBV29-1 and TRBJ1-1; no firm D call. Trimming stripped 5 bases from V and 0 bases from J, with 19 bases between. Germline V gives CDR1 SQVTM, CDR2 ANQGSEA. This CDR3 is built from 16 residues. The chain's CDR3 is CSVLVWAETMNTEAFF. CDR3 sequence (DNA): TGCAGCGTTCTGGTTTGGGCAGAGACCATGAACACTGAAGCTTTCTTT.

This chain joins TRBV4-2 and TRBJ1-4; TRBD1 matches 11 bases. Germline trimming cut 2 bases from V and 6 bases from J; bases unmatched to any gene: 8. The CDR3 has 17 amino acids. The germline CDR1 and CDR2 sequences are LGHNA and YNFKEQ. The CDR3 reads CASSQRGPGQGDEKLFF. The DNA for the CDR3 is TGTGCCAGCAGCCAAAGGGGCCCGGGACAGGGGGATGAAAAACTGTTTTTT.

This sequence joins TRBV28 and TRBJ1-4; TRBD1 matches 8 bases. This CDR3 has 15 amino acids. V lost 5 bases to trimming and J lost 1 base; unmatched junction nucleotides: 3. Germline V gives CDR1 MDHEN, CDR2 SYDVKM. CDR3 amino acids: CASSTGGGTNEKLFF. DNA for the CDR3: TGTGCCAGCAGTACAGGGGGGGGAACTAATGAAAAACTGTTTTTT.

The V gene is TRBV9, the J gene TRBJ2-3; TRBD2 agrees at 11 bases. There are 15 residues in the CDR3. The J segment lost 5 bases and the V segment lost 0 bases, leaving 2 bases of the junction unmatched. Germline loops: CDR1 SGDLS, CDR2 YYNGEE. This CDR3 is CASSVGTSGQDTQYF. The CDR3 DNA reads TGTGCCAGCAGCGTAGGGACTAGCGGGCAAGATACGCAGTATTTT.

The genes are TRBV10-3 and TRBJ2-5, with 12 positions matching TRBD2. The CDR3 contains 18 residues. V was clipped by 4 bases and J by 1 base; unmatched bases: 10. The V gene's germline CDR1 is ENHRY and CDR2 SYGVKD. The CDR3 loop reads CAISGSLAGGGFQETQYF. In DNA, the CDR3 is TGTGCCATCAGTGGTTCACTAGCGGGGGGCGGGTTCCAAGAGACCCAGTACTTC.

V gene TRBV4-1 combines with J gene TRBJ2-7, with TRBD2 identical over 13 bases. This CDR3 has 18 residues. V dropped 0 bases and J dropped 3; count of bases not matched to a gene: 8. The germline V gene has CDR1 MGHRA and CDR2 YSYEKL. The CDR3 reads CASSQEGLAGSTFYEQYF. The CDR3 bases are TGCGCCAGCAGCCAAGAGGGACTAGCGGGGTCAACGTTCTACGAGCAGTACTTC.

J is TRBJ2-7 and V is TRBV28; TRBD1 matches at 9 bases. Germline V CDR1 and CDR2: MDHEN, SYDVKM. The CDR3 contains 17 residues. The junction had 17 bases not matched to a gene; V was cut back by 5 bases and J by 6 bases. The CDR3 loop is CASSLRGTGIKTVEQYF. In nucleotides, the CDR3 is TGTGCCAGCAGTCTCCGGGGGACAGGGATTAAAACGGTCGAGCAGTACTTC.

This CDR3 reads CASSPSSYNSPLHF. The CDR3 DNA reads as TGTGCCAGCAGCCCGAGCTCCTATAATTCACCCCTCCACTTT. This chain connects TRBV13 to TRBJ1-6; D unresolved. The CDR3 covers 14 residues. Trimming shortened V by 5 bases and J by 0 bases, and 5 bases separated the two germline ends. Germline CDR1 reads PRHDT; CDR2 reads FYEKMQ (reference sequence). Filled out from reference TRBV13 and TRBJ1-6, the complete variable domain reads AAGVIQSPRHLIKEKRETATLKCYPIPRHDTVYWYQQGPGQDPQFLISFYEKMQSDKGSIPDRFSAQQFSDYHSELNMSSLELGDSALYFCASSPSSYNSPLHFGNGTRLTVT.

CDR3: CASRTVGGMNTEAFF. In DNA, the CDR3 is TGTGCCAGTAGGACGGTTGGGGGCATGAACACTGAAGCTTTCTTT. The chain recombines TRBV19 with TRBJ1-1; tentative D call: TRBD1 (6 bases). The CDR3 extends over 15 amino acids. The V end lost 6 bases, the J end lost 0 bases, and 14 bases lay between the germline ends. Germline V gene data show CDR1 as LNHDA and CDR2 as SQIVND (reference sequence).